The next 27 T cell receptor beta chains were all read from a single sample in a study of T cells expressing NK-cell markers. From its re-call of the 5' RACE reads, TCRdb lists each CDR3 protein once, without DNA. In total, the table holds about 150,000 distinct CDR3 sequences. The sample taken for sequencing was blood T cells: a sorted CD56 or NKG2C T cell subset, CD4+ or CD8+ T cells, or bulk PBMC T cells (not recorded which). Receptors originate from a man aged 18 to 70 in good health.

The chain links TRBV6-5 to TRBJ2-3. Germline CDR1 reads MNHEY; CDR2 reads SVGAGI. This CDR3 spans 13 amino acids. The CDR3 spells CASSYSSTDTQYF.

This chain joins TRBV11-3 and TRBJ2-2. The CDR3 covers 13 residues. CDR1 and CDR2 (germline): SGHNT, YENEEA. Here the CDR3 reads CASSLDKNGELFF. The whole variable domain, filled in from reference TRBV11-3 and TRBJ2-2, reads EAGVVQSPRYKIIEKKQPVAFWCNPISGHNTLYWYLQNLGQGPELLIRYENEEAVDDSQLPKDRFSAERLKGVDSTLKIQPAELGDSAVYLCASSLDKNGELFFGEGSRLTVL.

The J gene is TRBJ2-1, the V gene TRBV28; TCRdb calls TRBD2, which cannot be checked without DNA. The length of the CDR3 is 14 residues. Germline loops: CDR1 MDHEN, CDR2 SYDVKM. CDR3 sequence: CASSRTSGYNEQFF.

The chain uses TRBV5-6 and TRBJ1-2; TCRdb indicates TRBD1, and absent DNA this call remains unverified. CDR1 and CDR2 (germline): SGHDT, YYEEEE. The CDR3 extends over 14 amino acids. The CDR3 here is CASSWGTGSYRYTF.

The chain carries TRBV10-3 and TRBJ2-1. Germline lookup yields CDR1 ENHRY and CDR2 SYGVKD. CDR3 length: 15 amino acids. The CDR3 loop is CAIGSLGSSYNEQFF.

The CDR3 protein is CASEENGRQPQHF. V and J are TRBV21-1 and TRBJ1-5; TCRdb indicates TRBD1, and absent DNA this call remains unverified. TRBV21-1 is tagged as a pseudogene. This CDR3 has 13 residues.

J is TRBJ2-7 and V is TRBV24-1; TCRdb names TRBD1, which stays unverified in the absence of DNA. Germline assignment: CDR1 KGHDR and CDR2 SFDVKD. The CDR3 has 15 amino acids. The CDR3 here is CATSTRTGSYYEQYF.

This chain links TRBV29-1 with TRBJ1-2. In germline, CDR1 is SQVTM, CDR2 ANQGSEA. This CDR3 comprises 13 residues. CDR3 in amino acids: CSVASGDNYGYTF.

The gene calls are TRBV7-9 and TRBJ2-7; TCRdb lists TRBD1, though no DNA is available to test this call. This CDR3 is 17 amino acids long. Germline lookup yields CDR1 SEHNR and CDR2 FQNEAQ (reference sequence). The CDR3 protein is CASSSSGRDGVTYEQYF.

The chain uses TRBV7-6 and TRBJ2-6. From germline, CDR1 is SGHVS and CDR2 FNYEAQ. This CDR3 is 18 amino acids long. The CDR3 sequence is CASSFSSWGSSGANVLTF.

The chain employs TRBV11-2 and TRBJ1-1; lacking DNA, the TRBD1 call made by TCRdb goes unchecked. The CDR3 length is 16 residues. The germline CDR1 and CDR2 sequences are SGHAT and FQNNGV. CDR3 sequence: CASSDLNRGKDTEAFF.

The chain links TRBV4-2 to TRBJ2-1; TCRdb's assignment of TRBD1 cannot be checked, as there is no DNA. The germline V gene encodes CDR1 LGHNA and CDR2 YNFKEQ. The CDR3 has 15 amino acids. CDR3 protein: CASSSSGQGAYEQFF.

The genes are TRBV10-2 and TRBJ2-5; checking the TCRdb D call of TRBD1 is not possible without DNA. The length of the CDR3 is 12 residues. Germline V gene lookup returns CDR1 WSHSY and CDR2 SAAADI. CDR3 protein: CASSEGRETQYF.

CDR3: CATARGNNQPQHF. The chain couples TRBV15 to TRBJ1-5. Germline V CDR1 and CDR2: LNHNV, YYDKDF (reference sequence). There are 13 residues in the CDR3.

The rearrangement links TRBV19 to TRBJ1-1; TCRdb calls TRBD1, which cannot be checked without DNA. The germline V gene encodes CDR1 LNHDA and CDR2 SQIVND (reference sequence). This CDR3 comprises 16 residues. The chain's CDR3 is CASSYPLDGQNTEAFF.

V gene TRBV24-1 combines with J gene TRBJ1-2; TCRdb indicates TRBD1, and absent DNA this call remains unverified. The length of the CDR3 is 14 residues. Germline lookup yields CDR1 KGHDR and CDR2 SFDVKD. The CDR3: CATSDPGRNYGYTF.

CDR3 protein: CASSLASRPIAGGYNEQFF. V gene TRBV7-8 combines with J gene TRBJ2-1; the D gene TCRdb calls, TRBD2, cannot be checked with no DNA. The CDR3 contains 19 residues. Germline values: CDR1 SGHVS, CDR2 FQNEAQ.

The chain carries TRBV6-1 and TRBJ1-1; TCRdb gives TRBD1 as the D gene, but with no DNA this cannot be confirmed. The CDR3 runs 16 residues. The germline CDR1 and CDR2 sequences are MNHNS and SASEGT. CDR3 in amino acids: CASSEQVGRGNSEAFF.

This sequence joins TRBV19 and TRBJ2-7; TCRdb picks TRBD1, but there is no DNA to check that call. In germline, CDR1 is LNHDA, CDR2 SQIVND (reference sequence). The CDR3 contains 15 residues. The CDR3 here is CASSIADRGSYEQYF.

J is TRBJ2-3 and V is TRBV27; TCRdb's D call, TRBD1, is unchecked because there is no DNA. The CDR3 sequence is 14 residues long. Germline assignment: CDR1 MNHEY and CDR2 SMNVEV (reference sequence). This chain's CDR3 is CASQGLQLTDTQYF.

The chain links TRBV12-3 or TRBV12-4 to TRBJ2-7; TCRdb names TRBD1, which stays unverified in the absence of DNA. CDR3 length equals 13 residues. CDR3 in amino acids: CASSQGSHYEQYF.

This rearrangement joins TRBV2 to TRBJ2-5. The CDR3 runs to 15 residues. Per the germline V gene, CDR1 is SNHLY and CDR2 is FYNNEI. The CDR3 reads CASSEMSGWLETQYF.

The chain has TRBV2 and TRBJ2-3; TCRdb's D call of TRBD2 is untestable without DNA. The CDR3 covers 14 residues. Germline V gives CDR1 SNHLY, CDR2 FYNNEI. CDR3 loop: CASSVGEVPDTQYF.

The chain combines TRBV27 with TRBJ2-6. This CDR3 comprises 16 residues. CDR1 and CDR2 (germline): MNHEY, SMNVEV (reference sequence). The CDR3 protein is CASRQTGSAGANVLTF.

The chain employs TRBV5-5 and TRBJ2-3; with no DNA, the TCRdb D assignment of TRBD1 cannot be verified. The V gene's germline CDR1 is SGHKS and CDR2 YYEKEE (reference sequence). There are 16 residues in the CDR3. The CDR3 loop reads CASSPGTVLPPDTQYF.

The chain recombines TRBV29-1 with TRBJ2-1. Germline assignment: CDR1 SQVTM and CDR2 ANQGSEA. The length of the CDR3 is 11 residues. The CDR3 sequence: CSVLNYNEQFF.

The chain's CDR3 is CASSTPDSADTQYF. This sequence joins TRBV7-9 and TRBJ2-3; no DNA is available, so the TRBD1 call from TCRdb remains unchecked. The CDR3 is 14 residues long. Germline values: CDR1 SEHNR, CDR2 FQNEAQ (reference sequence). The full variable domain, rest sourced from reference TRBV7-9 and TRBJ2-3, is DTGVSQNPRHKITKRGQNVTFRCDPISEHNRLYWYRQTLGQGPEFLTYFQNEAQLEKSRLLSDRFSAERPKGSFSTLEIQRTEQGDSAMYLCASSTPDSADTQYFGPGTRLTVL.